Sequencing of this TCR beta chain was carried out in a study of T cells in Graves' hyperthyroidism and ophthalmopathy. Whole-study results and caveats: The model's output predicted ophthalmopathy at a median of about 6.5 months prior to onset. Ophthalmopathy and stable hyperthyroidism were separated by a 13 V-J model.

A few counts support this clonotype. Its matching antigen is unknown. The germline V gene encodes CDR1 SQVTM and CDR2 ANQGSEA. This CDR3 contains 12 residues. The V and J ends lost 3 bases and 5 bases respectively, with 10 bases between them. Fresh 10 ml peripheral blood yielded PBMCs. The investigators amplified TCR beta CDR3 regions from RNA transcripts. Using the HTBI primer set, a first-round RT-PCR was run on the TCR CDR3. MiXCR, applied by TCRdb to the multiplex PCR reads, yields one record per CDR3 protein. The sample lists hundreds of thousands of distinct CDR3 sequences, more than 15% occurring once.

The sequence was collected from a woman aged 35 to 49 with Graves' ophthalmopathy. This sequence joins TRBV29-1 and TRBJ1-1, with D possibly TRBD1 on 5 matching bases. Sequenced input: blood. The CDR3 DNA follows: TGCAGCGTTGATCGGGGGACGACTGAAGCTTTCTTT. Amino acid sequence: CSVDRGTTEAFF.